The clone carrying this T cell receptor (beta chain) has only one observation. Its antigen is currently unknown. Sequencing was performed with immunoSEQ multiplex PCR; in TCRdb, only in-frame clones are kept and a portion is missing. The sample has about 130,000 clones; about 91% are singletons. This entry comes from a study of T cell responses to AZD1222 COVID-19 vaccine. Background on the study: Pooled in the analysis were second doses at about 4 or about 12 weeks.

Notes on the study in general: Of the AZD1222 recipients, only 6 or 7 were seropositive at baseline. Repertoire samples came only from after the peak T cell response. A mostly white British donor set with more females was recruited, and clonal diversity was possibly underestimated.

The CDR3 sequence is 15 residues long. V shed 5 bases and J shed 5 bases, with 15 bases lying between them. Per the germline V gene, CDR1 is LNHDA and CDR2 is SQIVND (reference sequence). Sequencing was performed on peripheral blood, taken on day 0 of AZD1222 vaccination. The sequence derives from an adult in good health. This chain connects TRBV19 to TRBJ1-4, with D possibly being TRBD1 (5 bases). CDR3 sequence: CASSAVGAGNEKLFF. The CDR3 region has the DNA TGTGCCAGTAGTGCCGTAGGGGCAGGGAATGAAAAACTGTTTTTT.